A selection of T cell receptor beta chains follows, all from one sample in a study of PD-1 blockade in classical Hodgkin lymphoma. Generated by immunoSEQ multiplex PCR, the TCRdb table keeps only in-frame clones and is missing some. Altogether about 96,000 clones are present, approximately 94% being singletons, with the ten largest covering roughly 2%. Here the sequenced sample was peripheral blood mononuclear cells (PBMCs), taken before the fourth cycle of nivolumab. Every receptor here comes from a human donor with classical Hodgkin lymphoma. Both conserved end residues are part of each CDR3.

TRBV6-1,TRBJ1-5,CASSDGGINQPQHF
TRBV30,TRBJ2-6,CAWSRDTPSGANVLTF
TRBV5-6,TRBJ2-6,CASSRPRVSGANVLTF
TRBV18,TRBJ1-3,CASSPLGPGNTIYF
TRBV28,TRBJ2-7,CASRGLVRAFEQYF
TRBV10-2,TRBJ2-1,CASRGMDNEQFF
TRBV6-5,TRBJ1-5,CATYGGDNQPQHF
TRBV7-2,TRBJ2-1,CASSPVSGNEQFF
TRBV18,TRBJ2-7,CASSRFQGQSYEQYF
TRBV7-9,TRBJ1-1,CASSQPQGADTEAFF
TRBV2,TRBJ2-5,CASRYRESSVQETQYF
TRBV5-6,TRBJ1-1,CASSLAREAFF
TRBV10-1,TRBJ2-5,CASSGDRETQYF
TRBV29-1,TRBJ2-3,CSAVPGQSTDTQYF
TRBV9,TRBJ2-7,CASSVGTTIPGSYEQYF